These T cell receptor beta chains were read from a single sample in a study of spatial heterogeneity in lung cancer. From the 5' RACE reads, TCRdb called clonotypes with MiXCR, one entry per CDR3 protein. In the table there are about 10,000 distinct CDR3 sequences, nearly 5.5% of which are singletons. Specimen: PBMCs, collected at surgery. The receptors derive from a male donor with early-stage non-small cell lung cancer. CDR3s leave out the opening cysteine and the closing phenylalanine or tryptophan.

v_gene,j_gene,CDR3aa
TRBV5-1,TRBJ2-5,ASSPGLAGNQETQY
TRBV29-1,TRBJ2-2,SVRLLNTGELF
TRBV5-1,TRBJ2-6,ASSSISSGANVLT
TRBV6-2/TRBV6-3,TRBJ1-1,ASSYIIGGANTEAF
TRBV29-1,TRBJ1-2,SVFDPTGYGYT
TRBV6-1,TRBJ1-1,ASSERSQDTEAF
TRBV2,TRBJ1-1,ASSFGRGPTEAF
TRBV29-1,TRBJ1-5,SVGTGGNQPQH
TRBV3-1,TRBJ2-5,ASHGTLQETQY
TRBV4-3,TRBJ2-1,ASSQEPLSNNEQF
TRBV19,TRBJ2-4,ASSIGRVAKNIQY
TRBV7-8,TRBJ1-2,ASSLGWGQSDGYT
TRBV29-1,TRBJ2-3,SAGTSGSGGDTQY
TRBV7-2,TRBJ2-6,ASSLAGSGANVLT
TRBV28,TRBJ2-7,ASPPSRGGLSYEQY
TRBV28,TRBJ2-7,ASSLGGGSVAQY
TRBV5-5,TRBJ1-1,ASSFLTTTEAF
TRBV6-2/TRBV6-3,TRBJ2-3,ASSLRGGGGATDTQY
TRBV7-2,TRBJ1-5,ASSFTGTQYQPQH
TRBV2,TRBJ1-1,ASRERTGIGEAF
TRBV18,TRBJ1-2,ASSRDRGDYGYT
TRBV29-1,TRBJ2-3,SSLGRDGTDTQY
TRBV29-1,TRBJ1-4,SATESGVGEKLF
TRBV20-1,TRBJ1-1,SARLTGYSEAF
TRBV2,TRBJ2-3,ASRVDSTSTDTQY
TRBV12-3/TRBV12-4,TRBJ1-2,ASSLRQGTGGGYGYT
TRBV28,TRBJ2-5,ASSLSPLETQY
TRBV5-1,TRBJ2-3,ASSRGTGRDTQY
TRBV7-9,TRBJ2-1,ASSRPLASGDNEQF